This TCR beta chain appears in the sequencing data of a study of human T cells and chemical hapten exposure. At the level of the study: Mainly, slight library volume differences in the pool made TCR yields vary. Study-level points and caveats: Sensitizing to DPC left TCRs with a frequency above 1 in 1000 unaltered.

It was the library that attached unique molecular identifiers to individual cDNA molecules. In TCRdb, the RACE reads were re-called with MiXCR into one record per CDR3 protein. The sample yields roughly 100,000 distinct CDR3 sequences, roughly 8.5% seen once. Details on this clonotype: Its target is unknown.

As to time point: healthy volunteer bleed at 2 weeks. The study extracted total RNA from unfractionated whole blood. The CDR3 is 13 amino acids. From germline, CDR1 is DFQATT and CDR2 SNEGSKA (reference sequence). Trimming removed 2 bases from V and 0 bases from J, with 8 bases in between. This rearrangement joins TRBV20-1 to TRBJ2-7; a weak D match, TRBD1 (5 bases). The receptor comes from a female donor in good health. Some clones in this sample may be carry-over from other donors' samples. What was sequenced was whole blood. The CDR3 reads CSARQGTSYEQYF. The CDR3 DNA reads TGCAGTGCTAGACAGGGAACCTCCTACGAGCAGTACTTC.